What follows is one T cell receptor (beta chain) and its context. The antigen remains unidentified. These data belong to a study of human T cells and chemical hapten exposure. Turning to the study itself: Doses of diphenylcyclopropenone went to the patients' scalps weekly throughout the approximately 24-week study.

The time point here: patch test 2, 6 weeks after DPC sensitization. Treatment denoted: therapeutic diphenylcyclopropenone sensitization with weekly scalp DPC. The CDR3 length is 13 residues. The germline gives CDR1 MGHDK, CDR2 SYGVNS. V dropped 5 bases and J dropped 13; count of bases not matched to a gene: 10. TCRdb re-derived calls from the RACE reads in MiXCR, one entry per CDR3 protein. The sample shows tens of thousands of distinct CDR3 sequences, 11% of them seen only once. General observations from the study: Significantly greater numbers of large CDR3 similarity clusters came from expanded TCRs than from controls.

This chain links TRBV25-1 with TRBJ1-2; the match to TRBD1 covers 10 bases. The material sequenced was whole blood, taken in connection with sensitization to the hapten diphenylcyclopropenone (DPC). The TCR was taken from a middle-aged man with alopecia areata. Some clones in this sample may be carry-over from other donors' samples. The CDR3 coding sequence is TGTGCCAGCAGTCACGGACAGGGGGTATTGCTCACCTTC. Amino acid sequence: CASSHGQGVLLTF.